This T cell receptor beta chain was found in a study of shared clonotypes between healthy human individuals. The data were produced by immunoSEQ multiplex PCR, yet TCRdb's version contains in-frame clones alone and is incomplete. The sample holds 2 million or so clones, around 96% seen once. Naive CD8 isolation took CD45RO-negative cells positively selected for CCR7 and excluded terminally differentiated effector memory CD45RA+ cells. Germline loops: CDR1 MDHEN, CDR2 SYDVKM. The CDR3 has 15 residues. The junction had 10 bases not matched to a gene; V was cut back by 5 bases and J by 4 bases. The V gene is TRBV28, the J gene TRBJ2-7; 8 bases map to TRBD1. The sample taken for sequencing was naive CD8+ T cells sorted from blood. This TCR derives from a man between 18 and 29 years old in good health. Here the CDR3 DNA reads TGTGCCAGCAGTCATCCCCTGGACAGGGAATACGAGCAGTACTTC. Translation gives CASSHPLDREYEQYF. Based on the CDR3 plus reference TRBV28 and TRBJ2-7, the full variable domain is DVKVTQSSRYLVKRTGEKVFLECVQDMDHENMFWYRQDPGLGLRLIYFSYDVKMKEKGDIPEGYSVSREKKERFSLILESASTNQTSMYLCASSHPLDREYEQYFGPGTRLTVT.